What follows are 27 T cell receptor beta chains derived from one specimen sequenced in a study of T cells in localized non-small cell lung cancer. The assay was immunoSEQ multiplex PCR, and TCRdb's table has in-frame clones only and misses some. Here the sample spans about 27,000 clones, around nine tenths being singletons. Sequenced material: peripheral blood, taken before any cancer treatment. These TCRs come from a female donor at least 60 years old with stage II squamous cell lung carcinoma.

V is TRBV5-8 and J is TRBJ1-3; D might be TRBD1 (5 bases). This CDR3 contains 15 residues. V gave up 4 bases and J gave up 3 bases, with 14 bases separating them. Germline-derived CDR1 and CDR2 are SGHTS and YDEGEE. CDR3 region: CASSLTGTIGNTIYF. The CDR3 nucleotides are TGTGCCAGCAGCCTGACCGGGACTATTGGAAACACCATATATTTT. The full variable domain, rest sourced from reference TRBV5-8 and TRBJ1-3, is EAGVTQSPTHLIKTRGQQATLRCSPISGHTSVYWYQQALGLGLQFLLWYDEGEERNRGNFPPRFSGRQFPNYSSELNVNALELEDSALYLCASSLTGTIGNTIYFGEGSWLTVV.

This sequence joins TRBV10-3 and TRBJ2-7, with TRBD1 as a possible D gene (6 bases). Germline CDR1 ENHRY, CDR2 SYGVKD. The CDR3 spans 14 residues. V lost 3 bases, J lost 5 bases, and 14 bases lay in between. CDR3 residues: CAISDVQGKNEQYF. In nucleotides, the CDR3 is TGTGCCATCAGTGATGTGCAGGGGAAGAACGAGCAGTACTTC.

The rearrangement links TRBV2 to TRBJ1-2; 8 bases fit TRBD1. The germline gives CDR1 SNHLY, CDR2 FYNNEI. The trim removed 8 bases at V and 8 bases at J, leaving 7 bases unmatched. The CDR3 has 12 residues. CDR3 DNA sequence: TGTGCCAGCCGTGGGACAGGAGGCGGCTACACCTTC. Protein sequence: CASRGTGGGYTF.

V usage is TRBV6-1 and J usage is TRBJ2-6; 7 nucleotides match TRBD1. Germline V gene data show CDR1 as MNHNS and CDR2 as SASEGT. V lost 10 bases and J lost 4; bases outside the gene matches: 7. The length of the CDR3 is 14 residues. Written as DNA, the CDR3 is TGTGCCACAGACAGGGCTCCCGGGGCCAACGTCCTGACTTTC. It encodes CATDRAPGANVLTF.

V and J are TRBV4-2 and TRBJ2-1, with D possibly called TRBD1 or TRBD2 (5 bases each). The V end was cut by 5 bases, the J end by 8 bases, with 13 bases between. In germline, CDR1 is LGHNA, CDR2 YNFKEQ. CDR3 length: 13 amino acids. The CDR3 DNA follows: TGTGCCAGCAGCGCCCGTCGGGGCGATGAGCAGTTCTTC. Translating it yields CASSARRGDEQFF.

The CDR3 protein is CSAGVSRGEQYF. CDR3 coding DNA: TGCAGCGCTGGGGTTTCTCGAGGCGAGCAGTACTTC. The genes are TRBV29-1 and TRBJ2-7; D uncertain. This CDR3 region has 12 residues. The germline V and J ends were trimmed by 7 bases and 6 bases, with 16 bases remaining between them. CDR1 is SQVTM and CDR2 is ANQGSEA in the germline V gene.

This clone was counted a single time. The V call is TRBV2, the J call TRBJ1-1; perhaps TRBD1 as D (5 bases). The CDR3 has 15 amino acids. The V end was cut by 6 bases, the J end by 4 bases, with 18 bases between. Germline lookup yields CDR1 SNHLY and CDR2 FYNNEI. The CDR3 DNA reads TGTGCCAGCAGCGGGGACGCCCGGGGGGTCACTGAAGCTTTCTTT. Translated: CASSGDARGVTEAFF.

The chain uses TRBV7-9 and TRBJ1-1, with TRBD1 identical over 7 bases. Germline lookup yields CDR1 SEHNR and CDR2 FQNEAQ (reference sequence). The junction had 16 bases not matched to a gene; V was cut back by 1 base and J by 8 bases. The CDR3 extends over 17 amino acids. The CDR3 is CASSLGVTGEPYREAFF. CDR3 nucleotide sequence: TGTGCCAGCAGCTTAGGTGTCACAGGGGAACCCTACCGAGAAGCTTTCTTT. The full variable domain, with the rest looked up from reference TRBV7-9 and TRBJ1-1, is DTGVSQNPRHKITKRGQNVTFRCDPISEHNRLYWYRQTLGQGPEFLTYFQNEAQLEKSRLLSDRFSAERPKGSFSTLEIQRTEQGDSAMYLCASSLGVTGEPYREAFFGQGTRLTVV.

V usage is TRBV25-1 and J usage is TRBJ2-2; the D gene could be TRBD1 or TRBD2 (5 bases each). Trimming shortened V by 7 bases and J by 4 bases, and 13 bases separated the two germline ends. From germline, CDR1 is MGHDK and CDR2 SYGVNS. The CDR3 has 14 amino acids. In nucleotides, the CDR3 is TGTGCCAGCAAGTGGGACCACCTCACCGGGGAGCTGTTTTTT. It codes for CASKWDHLTGELFF.

CDR3 protein: CASSPPQGPNYGYTF. The CDR3 nucleotides are TGTGCCAGCTCACCCCCACAGGGACCTAACTATGGCTACACCTTC. V and J are TRBV18 and TRBJ1-2; possibly TRBD1 for D (6 bases). The CDR3 is 15 amino acids. With 3 bases removed from V and 0 bases from J, the gap between germline ends came to 11 bases. Germline V gene data show CDR1 as KGHSH and CDR2 as LQKENI. Variable domain in full (rest from reference TRBV18 and TRBJ1-2): NAGVMQNPRHLVRRRGQEARLRCSPMKGHSHVYWYRQLPEEGLKFMVYLQKENIIDESGMPKERFSAEFPKEGPSILRIQQVVRGDSAAYFCASSPPQGPNYGYTFGSGTRLTVV.

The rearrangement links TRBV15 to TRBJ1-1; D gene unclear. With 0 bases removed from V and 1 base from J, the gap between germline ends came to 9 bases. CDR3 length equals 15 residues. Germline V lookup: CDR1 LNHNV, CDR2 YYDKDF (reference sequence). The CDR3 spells CATSRDIAGNTEAFF. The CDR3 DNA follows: TGTGCCACCAGCAGAGATATCGCGGGGAACACTGAAGCTTTCTTT.

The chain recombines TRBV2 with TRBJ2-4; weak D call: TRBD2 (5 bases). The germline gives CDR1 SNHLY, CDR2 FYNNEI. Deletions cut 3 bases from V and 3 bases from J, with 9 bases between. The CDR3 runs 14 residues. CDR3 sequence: CASSEREGKNIQYF. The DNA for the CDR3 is TGTGCCAGCAGTGAGAGGGAAGGCAAAAACATTCAGTACTTC.

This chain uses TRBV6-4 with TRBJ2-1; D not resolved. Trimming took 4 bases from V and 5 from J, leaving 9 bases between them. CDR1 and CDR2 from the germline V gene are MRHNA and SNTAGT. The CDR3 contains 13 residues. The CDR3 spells CASSGQSDNEQFF. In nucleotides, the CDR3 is TGTGCCAGCAGTGGGCAGTCCGACAATGAGCAGTTCTTC.

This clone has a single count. The CDR3 bases are TGTGCCAGCAGCGAGACACTGAAAGAAGCCGGGGAGCTGTTTTTT. Protein sequence: CASSETLKEAGELFF. The chain combines TRBV6-5 with TRBJ2-2; unclear D gene. Per the germline V gene, CDR1 is MNHEY and CDR2 is SVGAGI. This CDR3 is built from 15 residues. Trimming stripped 6 bases from V and 6 bases from J, with 17 bases between.

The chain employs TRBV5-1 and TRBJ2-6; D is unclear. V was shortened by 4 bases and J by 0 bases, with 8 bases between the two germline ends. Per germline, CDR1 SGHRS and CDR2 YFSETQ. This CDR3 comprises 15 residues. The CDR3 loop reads CASSTTVSGANVLTF. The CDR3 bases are TGCGCCAGCAGCACAACGGTCTCTGGGGCCAACGTCCTGACTTTC.

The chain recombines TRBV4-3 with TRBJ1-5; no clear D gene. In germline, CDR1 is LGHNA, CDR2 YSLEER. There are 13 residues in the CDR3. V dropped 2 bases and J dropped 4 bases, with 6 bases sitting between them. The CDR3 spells CASSQTGNQPQHF. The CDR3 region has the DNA TGCGCCAGCAGCCAAACGGGTAATCAGCCCCAGCATTTT.

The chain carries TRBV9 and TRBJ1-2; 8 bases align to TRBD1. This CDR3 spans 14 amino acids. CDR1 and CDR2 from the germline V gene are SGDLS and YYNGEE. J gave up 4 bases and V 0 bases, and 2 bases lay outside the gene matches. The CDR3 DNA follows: TGTGCCAGCAGCGTAGGGACAGGGTCCTATGGCTACACCTTC. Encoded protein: CASSVGTGSYGYTF.

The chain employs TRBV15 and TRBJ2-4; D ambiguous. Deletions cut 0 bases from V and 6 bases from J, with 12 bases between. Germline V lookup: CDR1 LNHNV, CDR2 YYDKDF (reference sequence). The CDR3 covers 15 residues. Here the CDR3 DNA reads TGTGCCACCAGCAGAGAAGAAGAAACGAGAAACATTCAGTACTTC. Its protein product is CATSREEETRNIQYF. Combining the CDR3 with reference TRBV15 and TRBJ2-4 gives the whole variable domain DAMVIQNPRYQVTQFGKPVTLSCSQTLNHNVMYWYQQKSSQAPKLLFHYYDKDFNNEADTPDNFQSRRPNTSFCFLDIRSPGLGDTAMYLCATSREEETRNIQYFGAGTRLSVL.

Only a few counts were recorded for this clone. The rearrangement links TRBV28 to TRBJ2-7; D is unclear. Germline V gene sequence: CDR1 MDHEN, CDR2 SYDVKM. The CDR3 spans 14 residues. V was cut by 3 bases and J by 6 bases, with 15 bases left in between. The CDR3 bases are TGTGCCAGCAGTTTGGGCACAGCCACACTCGAGCAGTACTTC. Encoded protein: CASSLGTATLEQYF.

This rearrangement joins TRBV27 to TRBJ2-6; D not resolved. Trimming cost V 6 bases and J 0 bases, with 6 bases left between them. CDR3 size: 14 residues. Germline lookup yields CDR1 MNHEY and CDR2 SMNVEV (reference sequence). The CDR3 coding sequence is TGTGCCAGCAGACTCAGCTCTGGGGCCAACGTCCTGACTTTC. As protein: CASRLSSGANVLTF.

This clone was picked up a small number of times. DNA of the CDR3: TGTGCCAGCAGCCACCGAGGGGATGGCTACACCTTC. Encoded protein: CASSHRGDGYTF. The rearrangement uses TRBV11-3 and TRBJ1-2, with D possibly matching TRBD1 (5 bases). The CDR3 covers 12 residues. Trimming took off 5 bases at V and 6 bases at J, with 10 bases between the two ends. Germline CDR1 is SGHNT and CDR2 is YENEEA.

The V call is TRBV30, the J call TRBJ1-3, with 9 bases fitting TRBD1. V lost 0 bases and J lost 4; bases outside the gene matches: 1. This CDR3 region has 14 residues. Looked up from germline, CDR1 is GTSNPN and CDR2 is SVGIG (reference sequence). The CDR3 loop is CAWSVGTGGNTIYF. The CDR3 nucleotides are TGTGCCTGGAGTGTAGGGACAGGGGGAAACACCATATATTTT.

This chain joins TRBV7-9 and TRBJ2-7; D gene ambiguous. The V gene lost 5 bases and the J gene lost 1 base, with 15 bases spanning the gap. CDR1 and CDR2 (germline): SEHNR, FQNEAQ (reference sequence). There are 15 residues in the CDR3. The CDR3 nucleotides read TGTGCCAGCAGCCCGGGTCTCTCCATTTCCTACGAGCAGTACTTC. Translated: CASSPGLSISYEQYF.

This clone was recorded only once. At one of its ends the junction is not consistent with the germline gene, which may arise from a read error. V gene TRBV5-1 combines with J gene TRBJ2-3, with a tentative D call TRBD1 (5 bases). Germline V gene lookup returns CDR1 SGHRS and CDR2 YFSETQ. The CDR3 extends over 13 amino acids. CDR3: CASSTGPTGTQYF. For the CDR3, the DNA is TGCGCCAGCAGCACCGGGCCCACAGGTACGCAGTATTTT.

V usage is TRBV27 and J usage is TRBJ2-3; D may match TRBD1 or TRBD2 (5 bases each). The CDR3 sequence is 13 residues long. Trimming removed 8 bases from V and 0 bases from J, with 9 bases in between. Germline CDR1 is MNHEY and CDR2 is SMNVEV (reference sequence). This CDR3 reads CASRDLSTDTQYF. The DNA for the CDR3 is TGTGCCAGCCGGGACCTTAGCACAGATACGCAGTATTTT.

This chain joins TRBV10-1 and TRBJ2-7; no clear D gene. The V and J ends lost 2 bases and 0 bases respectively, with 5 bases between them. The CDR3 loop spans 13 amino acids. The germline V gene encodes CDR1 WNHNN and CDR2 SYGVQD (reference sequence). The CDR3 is CASSEKLSYEQYF. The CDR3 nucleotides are TGCGCCAGCAGTGAGAAGCTCTCCTACGAGCAGTACTTC.

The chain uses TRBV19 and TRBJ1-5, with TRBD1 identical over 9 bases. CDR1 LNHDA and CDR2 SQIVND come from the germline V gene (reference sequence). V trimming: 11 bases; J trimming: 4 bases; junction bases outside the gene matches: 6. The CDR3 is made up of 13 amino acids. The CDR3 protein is CASRGQGNQPQHF. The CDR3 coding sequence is TGTGCCTCAAGGGGACAGGGAAATCAGCCCCAGCATTTT. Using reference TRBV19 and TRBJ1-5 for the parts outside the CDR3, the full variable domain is DGGITQSPKYLFRKEGQNVTLSCEQNLNHDAMYWYRQDPGQGLRLIYYSQIVNDFQKGDIAEGYSVSREKKESFPLTVTSAQKNPTAFYLCASRGQGNQPQHFGDGTRLSIL.